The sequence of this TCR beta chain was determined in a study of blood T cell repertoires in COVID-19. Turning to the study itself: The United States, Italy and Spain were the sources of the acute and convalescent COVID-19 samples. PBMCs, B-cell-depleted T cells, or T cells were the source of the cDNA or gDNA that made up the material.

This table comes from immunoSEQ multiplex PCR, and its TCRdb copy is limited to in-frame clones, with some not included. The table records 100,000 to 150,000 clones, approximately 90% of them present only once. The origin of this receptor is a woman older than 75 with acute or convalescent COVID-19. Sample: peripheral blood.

CDR3 in amino acids: CASSPTLGQGKEKLFF. For the CDR3, the DNA is TGTGCCAGCTCACCAACCCTGGGACAGGGAAAGGAAAAACTGTTTTTT. This chain joins TRBV18 and TRBJ1-4; 9 nucleotides line up with TRBD1. Germline CDR1 and CDR2: KGHSH and LQKENI. Trimming took 2 bases from V and 8 from J; bases not matched to a gene: 9. This CDR3 contains 16 residues.